Below are 32 T cell receptor beta chains sequenced from a single sample in a study of blood T cell repertoires in COVID-19. The repertoire was sequenced with immunoSEQ multiplex PCR; TCRdb's copy has only in-frame clones and lacks some. The table shows tens of thousands of clones, with 86% occurring only once. The material sequenced was peripheral blood. Receptors were obtained from a woman over 75 with active or convalescent COVID-19.

The V and J genes are TRBV6-6 and TRBJ1-6, with 10 bases matching TRBD1. This CDR3 spans 15 amino acids. J lost 10 bases, V lost 8 bases, and 11 bases had no gene match. The germline V gene encodes CDR1 MNHNY and CDR2 SVGAGI (reference sequence). The CDR3 coding sequence is TGTGCCAGCTCCTCCCGGGACAGGGGACTGTCACCCCTCCACTTT. Its translation: CASSSRDRGLSPLHF.

The chain carries TRBV3-1 (or the pseudogene TRBV3-2) and TRBJ2-1; 8 bases fit TRBD2. The CDR3 contains 14 residues. Germline CDR1 LGHDT, CDR2 YNNKEL (reference sequence). V was clipped by 4 bases and J by 5 bases; unmatched bases: 4. The CDR3 loop reads CASSPPGGNNEQFF. The CDR3 DNA reads as TGTGCCAGCAGCCCCCCGGGAGGGAACAATGAGCAGTTCTTC.

The J gene is TRBJ1-1, the V gene TRBV6-5; 8 nucleotides match TRBD1. There are 15 residues in the CDR3. The V gene's germline CDR1 is MNHEY and CDR2 SVGAGI. The J segment lost 4 bases and the V segment lost 6 bases, leaving 10 bases of the junction unmatched. CDR3 sequence (DNA): TGTGCCAGCAGCTCCCGGGGCAGGGGGCTCACTGAAGCTTTCTTT. Protein: CASSSRGRGLTEAFF.

V and J are TRBV6-2 or TRBV6-3 and TRBJ2-5; D is perhaps TRBD2 (5 bases). The CDR3 runs to 12 residues. V was clipped by 3 bases and J by 7 bases, with 9 bases between them. Germline V gene lookup returns CDR1 MNHEY and CDR2 SVGEGT. Here the CDR3 DNA reads TGTGCCAGCAGTTATTCAGAGGGGACCCAGTACTTC. It codes for CASSYSEGTQYF.

The chain is built from TRBV24-1 and TRBJ2-1; maybe TRBD2 (6 bases). V was shortened by 9 bases and J by 6 bases, with 23 bases between the two germline ends. From germline, CDR1 is KGHDR and CDR2 SFDVKD. There are 16 residues in the CDR3. CDR3 bases: TGTGCCACCGGAGAAGCTAGCGTGGGACCCCCCAATGAGCAGTTCTTC. Its translation is CATGEASVGPPNEQFF.

The chain joins TRBV6-5 to TRBJ1-2; 9 positions agree with TRBD1. The CDR3 is 14 amino acids. In germline, CDR1 is MNHEY, CDR2 SVGAGI. After removal of 6 bases from V and 7 bases from J, the junction contained 9 bases not matched to a gene. CDR3 DNA sequence: TGTGCCAGCAGACGTACCACAGGGGGCGGTGGCTACACCTTC. Its protein product is CASRRTTGGGGYTF.

V gene TRBV15 combines with J gene TRBJ2-5, with TRBD2 identical over 9 bases. There are 14 residues in the CDR3. V lost 5 bases, J lost 2 bases, and 3 bases stayed unmatched. Looked up from germline, CDR1 is LNHNV and CDR2 is YYDKDF (reference sequence). The CDR3 DNA follows: TGTGCCACCAGCCGGCGGGGGGGACAAGAGACCCAGTACTTC. It encodes CATSRRGGQETQYF.

The CDR3: CASRGQSYNEQFF. DNA for the CDR3: TGTGCCAGCAGGGGACAGTCCTACAATGAGCAGTTCTTC. This chain uses TRBV2 with TRBJ2-1; 7 bases are a match to TRBD1. The germline V gene has CDR1 SNHLY and CDR2 FYNNEI. CDR3 length: 13 amino acids. The V segment lost 6 bases and the J segment 1 base; nucleotides outside the gene matches: 0. Full variable domain (outside the CDR3, taken from reference TRBV2 and TRBJ2-1): EPEVTQTPSHQVTQMGQEVILRCVPISNHLYFYWYRQILGQKVEFLVSFYNNEISEKSEIFDDQFSVERPDGSNFTLKIRSTKLEDSAMYFCASRGQSYNEQFFGPGTRLTVL.

This sequence joins TRBV7-3 and TRBJ2-3, with D perhaps matching TRBD2 (5 bases). From germline, CDR1 is SGHTA and CDR2 FQGTGA. V lost 1 base and J 2 bases, leaving 7 bases between the germline ends. The CDR3 length is 14 residues. CDR3 region: CASSLSGLTDTQYF. The CDR3 DNA reads as TGTGCCAGCAGCTTAAGCGGGCTCACAGATACGCAGTATTTT.

This clone appeared once. The chain recombines TRBV5-4 with TRBJ2-1; D gene ambiguous. V dropped 0 bases and J dropped 3 bases, with 7 bases sitting between them. Germline V gene data show CDR1 as SGHNT and CDR2 as YYREEE (reference sequence). This CDR3 has 14 amino acids. The CDR3 protein is CASSLGRGYNEQFF. In nucleotides, the CDR3 is TGTGCCAGCAGCTTGGGACGAGGCTACAATGAGCAGTTCTTC. The whole variable domain, remainder taken from reference TRBV5-4 and TRBJ2-1, is ETGVTQSPTHLIKTRGQQVTLRCSSQSGHNTVSWYQQALGQGPQFIFQYYREEENGRGNFPPRFSGLQFPNYSSELNVNALELDDSALYLCASSLGRGYNEQFFGPGTRLTVL.

The chain couples TRBV5-1 to TRBJ2-1; 13 bases align to TRBD2. CDR1 and CDR2 from the germline V gene are SGHRS and YFSETQ. The CDR3 consists of 15 residues. V lost 3 bases to trimming and J lost 6 bases; unmatched junction nucleotides: 3. This CDR3 reads CASSYGTSGTNEQFF. The CDR3 nucleotides read TGCGCCAGCAGCTACGGGACTAGCGGGACCAATGAGCAGTTCTTC.

The chain recombines TRBV5-1 with TRBJ2-2, with D maybe TRBD1 (6 bases). The CDR3 extends over 15 amino acids. V was trimmed by 2 bases and J by 0 bases, leaving 8 bases between them. CDR1 is SGHRS, CDR2 YFSETQ, per germline. The DNA for the CDR3 is TGCGCCAGCAGCTTAGGGACACCGAACACCGGGGAGCTGTTTTTT. Amino acid sequence: CASSLGTPNTGELFF.

This rearrangement joins TRBV11-3 to TRBJ2-3, with 9 bases fitting TRBD1. Looked up from germline, CDR1 is SGHNT and CDR2 is YENEEA. J lost 4 bases, V lost 5 bases, and 7 bases had no gene match. This CDR3 contains 15 residues. This chain's CDR3 is CASSNRDRVADTQYF. CDR3 nucleotides: TGTGCCAGCAGCAACCGGGACAGGGTGGCAGATACGCAGTATTTT. Drawing the rest from reference TRBV11-3 and TRBJ2-3, the complete variable domain is EAGVVQSPRYKIIEKKQPVAFWCNPISGHNTLYWYLQNLGQGPELLIRYENEEAVDDSQLPKDRFSAERLKGVDSTLKIQPAELGDSAVYLCASSNRDRVADTQYFGPGTRLTVL.

The chain recombines TRBV6-6 with TRBJ2-2, with TRBD1 matching over 9 bases. The ends lost 6 bases at V and 1 base at J; junction bases unmatched: 0. The CDR3 extends over 14 amino acids. Looked up from germline, CDR1 is MNHNY and CDR2 is SVGAGI (reference sequence). As DNA, the CDR3 is TGTGCCAGCAGGGACAGGGGGAACACCGGGGAGCTGTTTTTT. Its translation is CASRDRGNTGELFF.

The V gene is TRBV19, the J gene TRBJ2-7, with 7 positions matching TRBD2. The length of the CDR3 is 15 residues. J lost 7 bases, V lost 5 bases, and 14 bases had no gene match. The germline V gene encodes CDR1 LNHDA and CDR2 SQIVND (reference sequence). The CDR3 DNA follows: TGTGCCAGTAGTGACCGGGGGGAGTCAAGGGGAGAGCAGTACTTC. This encodes CASSDRGESRGEQYF.

This chain uses TRBV6-4 with TRBJ1-6; tentative D call: TRBD1 (5 bases). V was pared by 3 bases and J by 7 bases, with 7 bases between. Germline-derived CDR1 and CDR2 are MRHNA and SNTAGT. CDR3 length equals 13 residues. CDR3 coding DNA: TGTGCCAGCAGTGAAGCAGGGAATTCACCCCTCCACTTT. Its protein is CASSEAGNSPLHF.

J is TRBJ2-1 and V is TRBV21-1; TRBD2 is the table's D call, not checked against the DNA. TRBV21-1 is recorded as a pseudogene. This CDR3 contains 16 residues. The CDR3 is CASSKHPPDCHNEQFF. The CDR3, as DNA: TGTGCCAGCAGCAAACACCCTCCAGACTGCCACAATGAGCAGTTCTTC.

The V and J genes are TRBV11-3 and TRBJ1-3; TRBD1 is a possible D gene (6 bases). Trimming removed 4 bases at V and 3 bases at J, with 10 bases between. The CDR3 is 14 amino acids. The germline V gene has CDR1 SGHNT and CDR2 YENEEA. The CDR3 is CASSSNRVGNTIYF. In nucleotides, the CDR3 is TGTGCCAGCAGCTCAAACAGGGTTGGAAACACCATATATTTT.

In its sample, this clone was seen a few times. The V gene is TRBV25-1, the J gene TRBJ1-6; 8 nucleotides match TRBD1. CDR1 is MGHDK, CDR2 SYGVNS, per germline. The CDR3 length is 12 residues. V gave up 8 bases and J gave up 12 bases; unmatched junction bases: 6. CDR3 sequence: CASSGQVGPLHF. CDR3 in DNA: TGTGCCAGCTCGGGACAGGTCGGACCCCTCCACTTT.

The chain uses TRBV7-2 and TRBJ2-7; 11 bases are shared with TRBD2. With V trimmed by 4 bases and J by 5 bases, 13 bases remained unmatched. The CDR3 is 17 amino acids. Germline assignment: CDR1 SGHTA and CDR2 FQGNSA. The CDR3 nucleotides read TGTGCCAGCAGCTCAAGGACTAGCGGGCCCCGAATCCACGAGCAGTACTTC. Residues: CASSSRTSGPRIHEQYF.

CDR3 sequence: CASSPTVANEKLFF. The CDR3 DNA is TGTGCCAGTAGCCCGACAGTTGCTAATGAAAAACTGTTTTTT. The rearrangement uses TRBV19 and TRBJ1-4; TRBD1 is a possible D gene (5 bases). The CDR3 contains 14 residues. The V gene lost 6 bases and the J gene lost 3 bases, with 11 bases spanning the gap. Germline CDR1 reads LNHDA; CDR2 reads SQIVND (reference sequence).

The V call is TRBV29-1, the J call TRBJ2-1; 10 nucleotides match TRBD2. The CDR3 is 20 amino acids. Germline V gives CDR1 SQVTM, CDR2 ANQGSEA. Losses at the gene ends were 5 bases for V and 3 bases for J; bases not matched to a gene: 22. CDR3 region: CSVLAGASGSAFDNYNEQFF. The CDR3, as DNA: TGCAGCGTTCTAGCAGGGGCTAGCGGGAGTGCCTTTGATAACTACAATGAGCAGTTCTTC.

The V and J genes are TRBV5-1 and TRBJ2-7; 7 bases match TRBD1. The CDR3 contains 13 residues. Looked up from germline, CDR1 is SGHRS and CDR2 is YFSETQ. Unmatched junction bases numbered 1, after V lost 4 bases and J lost 0 bases. The CDR3 coding sequence is TGCGCCAGCAGCGCAGGGGGCTCCTACGAGCAGTACTTC. Its translation: CASSAGGSYEQYF.

The chain joins TRBV14 to TRBJ2-1; TRBD2 aligns across 9 bases. In germline, CDR1 is SGHDN, CDR2 FVKESK. This CDR3 is built from 16 residues. V trimming: 3 bases; J trimming: 5 bases; junction bases outside the gene matches: 8. The CDR3 DNA follows: TGTGCCAGCAGCCACTTAGCGGGAGTTTCGAACAATGAGCAGTTCTTC. Translating it yields CASSHLAGVSNNEQFF.

The V gene is TRBV10-2, the J gene TRBJ2-1; 9 bases align to TRBD2. Germline CDR1 is WSHSY and CDR2 is SAAADI. J gave up 4 bases and V 6 bases, and 4 bases lay outside the gene matches. The CDR3 length is 14 residues. The CDR3 nucleotides are TGCGCCAGCAGGCCTAGCGGGATTTACAATGAGCAGTTCTTC. This sequence encodes CASRPSGIYNEQFF.

CDR3 residues: CASSPRLAGGQETQYF. The CDR3 nucleotides read TGCGCCAGCAGTCCGCGACTAGCGGGGGGCCAAGAGACCCAGTACTTC. The chain employs TRBV10-2 and TRBJ2-5; 13 positions agree with TRBD2. The CDR3 length is 16 residues. The germline gives CDR1 WSHSY, CDR2 SAAADI. With V trimmed by 5 bases and J by 1 base, 4 bases remained unmatched.

The chain uses TRBV28 and TRBJ1-6, with TRBD1 matching over 8 bases. The CDR3 extends over 15 amino acids. Germline V CDR1 and CDR2: MDHEN, SYDVKM. The J segment lost 10 bases and the V segment lost 6 bases, leaving 11 bases of the junction unmatched. The DNA for the CDR3 is TGTGCCAGCAGCCATATGGACAGGGAAGAATCACCCCTCCACTTT. This translates into CASSHMDREESPLHF.

The chain couples TRBV20-1 to TRBJ1-1; D may be TRBD1 (6 bases). Between the trimmed V and J ends, which lost 3 bases and 4 bases, there was a span of 9 bases. The CDR3 runs 12 residues. From germline, CDR1 is DFQATT and CDR2 SNEGSKA (reference sequence). The CDR3, as DNA: TGCAGTGCTAGTTCCAGGGGCACTGAAGCTTTCTTT. It specifies CSASSRGTEAFF.

The rearrangement joins TRBV19 to TRBJ2-7; 8 nucleotides align to TRBD2. With 2 bases clipped from V and 6 bases from J, the junction kept 12 bases outside the gene matches. Germline V gives CDR1 LNHDA, CDR2 SQIVND (reference sequence). This CDR3 has 16 residues. The CDR3 sequence is CASSIPRERGNGEQYF. The DNA of the CDR3 is TGTGCCAGTAGTATACCCCGGGAGCGGGGGAACGGCGAGCAGTACTTC.

This rearrangement joins TRBV9 to TRBJ1-5; tentatively, D is TRBD1 (5 bases). Trimming left V 1 base short and J 7 bases short, with 12 bases between. The germline V gene has CDR1 SGDLS and CDR2 YYNGEE. The CDR3 length is 14 residues. Written as DNA, the CDR3 is TGTGCCAGCAGCGTAAAAGGGGAGGGACAGCCCCAGCATTTT. Its protein product is CASSVKGEGQPQHF.

Here the CDR3 reads CASSYTGEVSYRENTEAFF. The CDR3, as DNA: TGTGCCAGCAGCTACACAGGGGAGGTTAGTTATAGGGAAAACACTGAAGCTTTCTTT. V usage is TRBV7-9 and J usage is TRBJ1-1; TRBD1 agrees at 7 bases. The CDR3 spans 19 residues. With V trimmed by 4 bases and J by 2 bases, 19 bases remained unmatched. Germline lookup yields CDR1 SEHNR and CDR2 FQNEAQ (reference sequence).

The V and J genes are TRBV5-5 and TRBJ2-3; 7 positions match TRBD1. Germline CDR1 is SGHKS and CDR2 is YYEKEE (reference sequence). Unmatched junction bases numbered 4, after V lost 4 bases and J lost 2 bases. The CDR3 runs to 14 residues. As DNA, the CDR3 is TGTGCCAGCAGCCGGGACAGCTTCACAGATACGCAGTATTTT. It codes for CASSRDSFTDTQYF. Using reference TRBV5-5 and TRBJ2-3 for the parts outside the CDR3, the full variable domain is DAGVTQSPTHLIKTRGQQVTLRCSPISGHKSVSWYQQVLGQGPQFIFQYYEKEERGRGNFPDRFSARQFPNYSSELNVNALLLGDSALYLCASSRDSFTDTQYFGPGTRLTVL.